This T cell receptor (beta chain) emerged from a study of blood T cell repertoires in COVID-19. Whole-study context: Sample material is recorded as cDNA or gDNA derived from T cells, B-cell-depleted T cells, or PBMCs.

The V end lost 1 base, the J end lost 1 base, and 9 bases lay between the germline ends. In germline, CDR1 is LGHNA, CDR2 YSLEER. CDR3 length equals 15 residues. Method: immunoSEQ multiplex PCR; TCRdb's copy keeps in-frame clones and lacks some. Here the sample spans about 290,000 clones, around 90% being singletons. Sequenced sample: PBMCs or T cells enriched from blood (not recorded which). The J gene is TRBJ2-3, the V gene TRBV4-3; maybe TRBD1 (5 bases). This receptor was obtained from a woman between 40 and 55 years old who had recovered from COVID-19. CDR3 nucleotide sequence: TGCGCCAGCAGCCAAGTCGGACAACGCACAGATACGCAGTATTTT. Its translation: CASSQVGQRTDTQYF.